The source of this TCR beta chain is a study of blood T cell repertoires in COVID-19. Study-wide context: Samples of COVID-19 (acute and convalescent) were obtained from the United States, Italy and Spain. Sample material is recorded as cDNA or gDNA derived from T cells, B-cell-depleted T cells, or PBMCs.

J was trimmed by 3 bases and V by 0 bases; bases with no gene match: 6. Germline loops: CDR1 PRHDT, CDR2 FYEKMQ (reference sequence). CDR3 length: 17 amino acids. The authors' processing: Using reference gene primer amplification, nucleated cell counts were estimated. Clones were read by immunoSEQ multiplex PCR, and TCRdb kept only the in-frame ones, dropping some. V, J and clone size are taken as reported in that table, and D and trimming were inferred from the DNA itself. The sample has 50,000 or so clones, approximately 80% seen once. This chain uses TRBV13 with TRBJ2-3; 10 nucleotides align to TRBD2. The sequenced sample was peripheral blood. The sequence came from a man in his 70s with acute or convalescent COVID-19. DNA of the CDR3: TGTGCCAGCAGCTTAGGACTAGCGGGGACGGGAACAGATACGCAGTATTTT. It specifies CASSLGLAGTGTDTQYF.